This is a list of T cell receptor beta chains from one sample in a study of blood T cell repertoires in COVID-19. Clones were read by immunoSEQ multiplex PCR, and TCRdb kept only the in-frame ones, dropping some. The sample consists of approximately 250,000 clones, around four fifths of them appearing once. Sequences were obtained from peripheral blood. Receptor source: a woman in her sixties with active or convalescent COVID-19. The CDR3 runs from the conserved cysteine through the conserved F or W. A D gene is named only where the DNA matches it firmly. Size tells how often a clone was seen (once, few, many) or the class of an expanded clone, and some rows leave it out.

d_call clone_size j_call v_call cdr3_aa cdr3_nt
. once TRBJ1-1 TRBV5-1 CASRLGRDTEAFF TGCGCCAGCAGATTGGGACGGGACACTGAAGCTTTCTTT
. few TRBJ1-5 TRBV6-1 CASSELYNQPQHF TGTGCCAGCAGTGAACTGTACAATCAGCCCCAGCATTTT
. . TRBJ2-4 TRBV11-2 CASSLPLDGVAKNIQYF TGTGCCAGCAGCTTACCCCTTGACGGGGTAGCCAAAAACATTCAGTACTTC
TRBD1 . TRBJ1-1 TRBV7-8 CASSSTGEAFF TGTGCCAGCAGCTCCACAGGGGAGGCTTTCTTT
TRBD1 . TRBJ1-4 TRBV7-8 CASSPPGQGDEKLFF TGTGCCAGCAGCCCCCCGGGACAGGGAGATGAAAAACTGTTTTTT
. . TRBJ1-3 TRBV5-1 CASSRTETYSGNTIYF TGCGCCAGCTCTCGGACAGAAACTTACTCTGGAAACACCATATATTTT
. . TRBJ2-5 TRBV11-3 CASSRQDQETQYF TGTGCCAGCAGCCGACAGGACCAAGAGACCCAGTACTTC
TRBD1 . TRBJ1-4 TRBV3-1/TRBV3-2 CASSPSQGDHEKLFF TGTGCCAGCAGCCCCTCACAGGGGGACCATGAAAAACTGTTTTTT
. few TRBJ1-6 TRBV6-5 CASARTIDNSPLHF TGTGCCAGCGCGCGTACGATAGATAATTCACCCCTCCACTTT
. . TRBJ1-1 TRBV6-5 CASNGGLTEAFF TGTGCCAGCAATGGGGGGTTAACTGAAGCTTTCTTT
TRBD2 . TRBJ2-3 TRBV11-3 CASSPRTSGNADTQYF TGTGCCAGCAGCCCGCGGACTAGCGGGAACGCAGATACGCAGTATTTT